This T cell receptor (beta chain) appears in the sequencing data of a study of CD8 T cells in ankylosing spondylitis. Study-wide results and caveats: Reports of some motif variants in reactive arthritis synovial fluid and blood predate this one. A motif in TCR beta, a set of under ten highly homologous variants, appeared characteristic of ankylosing spondylitis blood.

As to this clonotype: Its antigen is not identified.

TCRdb re-called the 5' RACE reads through MiXCR, storing one row per CDR3 protein. The data contain a few hundred thousand distinct CDR3 sequences, roughly 18% of them seen just once; the ten biggest clones take up approximately 33%. Sequenced: blood, either unsorted or a sorted T cell fraction (not recorded which). This receptor was taken from a male donor with ankylosing spondylitis or in good health (not recorded which).

In DNA, the CDR3 is TGTGCCAGCAGCCCGGGACACCTGAACACCGGGGAGCTGTTTTTT. It specifies CASSPGHLNTGELFF. V is TRBV7-9 and J is TRBJ2-2, with D tentatively TRBD1 (6 bases). The CDR3 is 15 amino acids. The germline V and J ends were trimmed by 5 bases and 1 base, with 11 bases remaining between them. Germline CDR1 is SEHNR and CDR2 is FQNEAQ (reference sequence).